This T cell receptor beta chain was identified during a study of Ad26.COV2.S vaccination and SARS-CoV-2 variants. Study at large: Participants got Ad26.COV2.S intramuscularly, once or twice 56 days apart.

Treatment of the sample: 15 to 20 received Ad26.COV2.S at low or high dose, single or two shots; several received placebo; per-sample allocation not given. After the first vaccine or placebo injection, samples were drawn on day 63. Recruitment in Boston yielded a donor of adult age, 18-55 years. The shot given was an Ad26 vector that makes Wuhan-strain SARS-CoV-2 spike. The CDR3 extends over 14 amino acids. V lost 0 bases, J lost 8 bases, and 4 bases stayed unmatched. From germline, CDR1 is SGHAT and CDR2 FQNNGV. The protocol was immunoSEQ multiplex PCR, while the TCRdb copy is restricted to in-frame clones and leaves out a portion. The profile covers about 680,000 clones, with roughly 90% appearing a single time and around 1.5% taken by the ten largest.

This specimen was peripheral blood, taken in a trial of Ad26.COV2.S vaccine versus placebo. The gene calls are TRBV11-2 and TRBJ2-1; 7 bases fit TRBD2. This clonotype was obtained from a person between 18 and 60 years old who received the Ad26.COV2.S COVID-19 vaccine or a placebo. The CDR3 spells CASSLERELYEQFF. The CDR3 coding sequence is TGTGCCAGCAGCTTAGAGCGGGAGCTTTATGAGCAGTTCTTC.